This record concerns one T cell receptor (beta chain) sequence. This sample includes further DNA sequences coding for the same CDR3. The data belong to a study of shared T cell receptors in the human thymus. Looked up from germline, CDR1 is SGHRS and CDR2 is YFSETQ. The V end lost 0 bases, the J end lost 3 bases, and 10 bases lay between the germline ends. This CDR3 comprises 15 residues. Measured with immunoSEQ multiplex PCR; TCRdb has only the in-frame clones, and not every one. Counted here are approximately 400,000 clones, more than 85% occurring once; the ten biggest clones make up around 0.019%.

The sequencing input was thymocytes. V usage is TRBV5-1 and J usage is TRBJ1-5; D uncertain. This TCR was recovered from a human donor. The CDR3 loop reads CASSLAGQVNQPQHF. The CDR3 DNA sequence: TGCGCCAGCAGCTTGGCCGGGCAGGTCAATCAGCCCCAGCATTTT.